These 26 T cell receptor beta chains were all obtained from the same sample, sequenced in a study of CXCR3-negative and CXCR3-positive naive CD8 T cells. Findings and limits, study-wide: Naive CXCR3-positive cells had TRB CDR3s more hydrophobic than those of CXCR3-negative naive cells.

The authors made the TRB cDNA libraries by 5' RACE using UMI labels. Using the 5' RACE reads, TCRdb records one entry per CDR3 protein without DNA. With some 6,600 distinct CDR3 sequences in the sample, the ten largest clones hold about 1.5%. These TCRs' antigens remain unknown. Sequencing was done on a sample of naive CXCR3+ CD8+ T cells from blood. Subset meaning: CD45RO-CCR7+CD27+CD95- naive CD8+ T cells expressing CXCR3 (TNR3+). Source of these receptors: a human donor in good health. Some clones in this sample may be carry-over from other donors' samples.

The chain carries TRBV12-3 or TRBV12-4 and TRBJ1-2; the TCRdb call, TRBD1, lacks DNA for checking. The CDR3 runs to 13 residues. This CDR3 is CASSAQGNYGYTF.

This rearrangement joins TRBV5-1 to TRBJ2-1; the D call of TRBD2 rests on TCRdb alone, since no DNA is present to check it. The CDR3 length is 20 residues. Germline CDR1 is SGHRS and CDR2 is YFSETQ. CDR3 protein: CASSFPAGVPLGSSYNEQFF.

This clonotype counts as medium-sized by frequency. This chain links TRBV6-5 with TRBJ2-2. Germline assignment: CDR1 MNHEY and CDR2 SVGAGI. The CDR3 consists of 17 residues. CDR3 protein: CASSYSFSASRSGELFF.

The chain couples TRBV3-1 to TRBJ1-5; TCRdb names TRBD1, which stays unverified in the absence of DNA. The germline CDR1 and CDR2 sequences are LGHDT and YNNKEL (reference sequence). The CDR3 contains 15 residues. The CDR3 loop is CASSHDGTDNQPQHF.

This rearrangement joins TRBV15 to TRBJ2-1; with no DNA, the TCRdb D assignment of TRBD2 cannot be verified. The CDR3 spans 16 residues. Germline assignment: CDR1 LNHNV and CDR2 YYDKDF (reference sequence). The CDR3: CATDESGLSSYNEQFF.

The rearrangement uses TRBV11-1 and TRBJ2-7; TCRdb lists TRBD1, though no DNA is available to test this call. The CDR3 runs 16 residues. Germline CDR1 SGHAT, CDR2 FQDESV (reference sequence). This chain's CDR3 is CASSHTSGTATYEQYF.

The chain is built from TRBV4-3 and TRBJ1-4. Germline V lookup: CDR1 LGHNA, CDR2 YSLEER. The CDR3 has 16 amino acids. CDR3 in amino acids: CASSQDPAGNPEKLFF.

Judged by frequency, this clonotype is medium-sized. J is TRBJ2-1 and V is TRBV27; the TCRdb call, TRBD2, lacks DNA for checking. Germline values: CDR1 MNHEY, CDR2 SMNVEV (reference sequence). The CDR3 length is 18 residues. The CDR3 spells CASSLLSPSGGSYNEQFF.

V usage is TRBV23-1 and J usage is TRBJ1-1; there is no DNA to check the TCRdb D call of TRBD1. TRBV23-1 is an ORF; its function is uncertain. The CDR3 is 15 amino acids. The CDR3 sequence is CASRPTGGRNTEAFF.

Measured by frequency, this clonotype is medium-sized. The chain uses TRBV5-1 and TRBJ2-2; TCRdb's D gene call, TRBD1, goes unchecked for lack of DNA. The CDR3 extends over 17 amino acids. Looked up from germline, CDR1 is SGHRS and CDR2 is YFSETQ. CDR3 region: CASSLAGLGTEDGELFF.

This clonotype registers medium-sized by frequency. V usage is TRBV6-4 and J usage is TRBJ2-4; no DNA is available, so the TRBD1 call from TCRdb remains unchecked. Germline V CDR1 and CDR2: MRHNA, SNTAGT. This CDR3 is 13 amino acids long. This CDR3 reads CASSPRATDIQYF.

The rearrangement links TRBV7-9 to TRBJ2-3; TCRdb indicates TRBD1, and absent DNA this call remains unverified. This CDR3 contains 14 residues. CDR1 and CDR2 (germline): SEHNR, FQNEAQ (reference sequence). The CDR3 sequence is CASSLDGAEDTQYF.

This clonotype shows up as medium-sized by frequency. This chain connects TRBV2 to TRBJ2-5. The CDR3 loop spans 12 amino acids. Germline lookup yields CDR1 SNHLY and CDR2 FYNNEI. The CDR3 is CASADYQETQYF.

The genes are TRBV28 and TRBJ1-1. From germline, CDR1 is MDHEN and CDR2 SYDVKM. This CDR3 region has 12 residues. This CDR3 is CASSSRSAEAFF.

This chain joins TRBV10-2 and TRBJ2-7. The CDR3 contains 13 residues. Germline V gene sequence: CDR1 WSHSY, CDR2 SAAADI. The CDR3 sequence: CASSVGTPYEQYF.

This chain joins TRBV3-1 and TRBJ2-5; TCRdb returns TRBD2, unconfirmable since there is no DNA. The CDR3 has 16 residues. Germline assignment: CDR1 LGHDT and CDR2 YNNKEL (reference sequence). The CDR3 region is CASSQLAGGLGETQYF.

This chain connects TRBV5-1 to TRBJ2-7. Germline CDR1 reads SGHRS; CDR2 reads YFSETQ. The CDR3 runs 14 residues. CDR3 residues: CASSPEAYSYEQYF.

This clonotype counts as medium-sized by frequency. The chain combines TRBV5-5 with TRBJ2-3. The CDR3 has 14 residues. CDR1 and CDR2 from the germline V gene are SGHKS and YYEKEE (reference sequence). The CDR3 region is CASSLGVGTDTQYF.

This clonotype is classed as medium-sized by frequency. V and J are TRBV29-1 and TRBJ1-2; the TCRdb call, TRBD1, lacks DNA for checking. There are 11 residues in the CDR3. Germline CDR1 is SQVTM and CDR2 is ANQGSEA. The CDR3: CSVRTEGGYTF.

The rearrangement links TRBV2 to TRBJ2-7; the TCRdb call, TRBD2, lacks DNA for checking. There are 14 residues in the CDR3. Germline V gene lookup returns CDR1 SNHLY and CDR2 FYNNEI. The CDR3 spells CASHPISGSYEQYF.

This clonotype is identified as medium-sized from frequency. This chain connects TRBV12-3 or TRBV12-4 to TRBJ2-1; the D call of TRBD2 rests on TCRdb alone, since no DNA is present to check it. This CDR3 spans 14 amino acids. Here the CDR3 reads CASAISAVVNEQFF.

The rearrangement uses TRBV6-5 and TRBJ1-5; TCRdb's D call, TRBD1, is unchecked because there is no DNA. This CDR3 spans 15 amino acids. Germline assignment: CDR1 MNHEY and CDR2 SVGAGI. This chain's CDR3 is CASSLDRDSNQPQHF.

This rearrangement joins TRBV2 to TRBJ1-4. Germline lookup yields CDR1 SNHLY and CDR2 FYNNEI. The CDR3 totals 13 residues. CDR3 amino acids: CASIGVASEKLFF.

The chain joins TRBV27 to TRBJ1-2; the D gene TCRdb calls, TRBD1, cannot be checked with no DNA. The CDR3 consists of 14 residues. The germline CDR1 and CDR2 sequences are MNHEY and SMNVEV (reference sequence). The CDR3 region is CASSLGDGTYGYTF.

The chain links TRBV21-1 to TRBJ1-5. TRBV21-1 is recorded as a pseudogene. The CDR3 length is 14 residues. The CDR3 region is CASSKRRVRQPQHF.

The chain recombines TRBV29-1 with TRBJ1-2; as DNA is missing, the TRBD1 call by TCRdb cannot be tested. The length of the CDR3 is 11 residues. CDR1 and CDR2 (germline): SQVTM, ANQGSEA. The CDR3 here is CRRGDRERFTF.